The 20 T cell receptor beta chains in this list originate from one sample, sequenced in a study of response to subunit inactivated influenza vaccine. TCRdb called the RT-PCR reads again in MiXCR, with one record for every CDR3 protein. The sample comprises about 190,000 distinct CDR3 sequences, about an eighth of which are singletons, and roughly 24% rests with the top ten. Sequencing used CD8+ T cells sorted from PBMCs, obtained roughly 5 days after vaccination. Every receptor here comes from a man between 50 and 59 years old who received an inactivated influenza vaccine.

This clonotype was counted between two and nine times. The rearrangement joins TRBV27 to TRBJ2-3, with 11 bases that match TRBD2. Trimming took 4 bases from V and 2 from J; bases not matched to a gene: 5. There are 16 residues in the CDR3. Per germline, CDR1 MNHEY and CDR2 SMNVEV (reference sequence). Written as DNA, the CDR3 is TGTGCCAGCAGTTATAGCGGGAGGGGATACACAGATACGCAGTATTTT. The encoded protein is CASSYSGRGYTDTQYF.

The rearrangement uses TRBV12-3 or TRBV12-4 and TRBJ1-1, with D possibly being TRBD1 (5 bases). V was cut by 8 bases and J by 5 bases, with 15 bases left in between. This CDR3 is 13 amino acids long. In DNA form, the CDR3 reads TGTGCCAGCGGTAGGGTAGGGGAGACTGAAGCTTTCTTT. Translating gives CASGRVGETEAFF.

The chain carries TRBV29-1 and TRBJ2-7; 9 bases agree with TRBD1. CDR1 and CDR2 from the germline V gene are SQVTM and ANQGSEA. The CDR3 loop spans 15 amino acids. V gave up 5 bases and J gave up 3 bases; unmatched junction bases: 11. CDR3 sequence reads: CSVSTPGQGLYEQYF. The CDR3, as DNA: TGCAGCGTTTCTACCCCGGGACAGGGTCTCTACGAGCAGTACTTC.

This clonotype was counted only a few times. This chain connects TRBV2 to TRBJ2-3; the D call may be TRBD1 or TRBD2 (5 bases each). Germline CDR1 reads SNHLY; CDR2 reads FYNNEI. V lost 6 bases and J lost 4, with 14 bases in between. This CDR3 contains 14 residues. The CDR3 DNA reads as TGTGCCAGCAGAGGGGAGAGCCGCCCAGATACGCAGTATTTT. Translating gives CASRGESRPDTQYF.

This clonotype turned up a few times. The chain couples TRBV25-1 to TRBJ2-7; possibly TRBD2 for D (6 bases). The germline V gene has CDR1 MGHDK and CDR2 SYGVNS. The CDR3 totals 13 residues. With 9 bases removed from V and 0 bases from J, the gap between germline ends came to 12 bases. The CDR3 sequence: CARGLDYSYEQYF. The CDR3 DNA follows: TGTGCCAGGGGACTCGACTACTCCTACGAGCAGTACTTC.

V gene TRBV15 combines with J gene TRBJ2-7; TRBD2 matches 11 bases. J was trimmed by 4 bases and V by 4 bases; bases with no gene match: 3. Germline lookup yields CDR1 LNHNV and CDR2 YYDKDF (reference sequence). The length of the CDR3 is 14 residues. The CDR3 coding sequence is TGTGCCACCAGCAAAACTAGCGGGAGTTACGAGCAGTACTTC. Amino acids: CATSKTSGSYEQYF.

This clonotype was seen a handful of times. The chain uses TRBV3-1 and TRBJ2-5; 7 bases are a match to TRBD2. The CDR3 sequence is 20 residues long. J lost 2 bases, V lost 0 bases, and 18 bases had no gene match. Germline assignment: CDR1 LGHDT and CDR2 YNNKEL (reference sequence). The CDR3 region is CASSQESSGGKGFGQETQYF. In DNA, the CDR3 is TGTGCCAGCAGCCAAGAGTCGTCGGGGGGTAAGGGTTTTGGGCAAGAGACCCAGTACTTC.

The chain combines TRBV7-6 with TRBJ2-1; 9 bases are shared with TRBD2. The CDR3 is 14 residues long. Looked up from germline, CDR1 is SGHVS and CDR2 is FNYEAQ. Trimming took 1 base from V and 9 from J; bases not matched to a gene: 4. CDR3: CASSLGLAGSEQFF. The CDR3 DNA reads as TGTGCCAGCAGCTTAGGGCTAGCGGGGAGTGAGCAGTTCTTC.

This chain links TRBV11-2 with TRBJ2-7, with D uncertain. Germline CDR1 SGHAT, CDR2 FQNNGV. The CDR3 spans 14 residues. V shed 1 base and J shed 1 base, with 8 bases lying between them. CDR3 protein: CASSLAHGSYEQYF. The CDR3 region has the DNA TGTGCCAGCAGCTTAGCCCACGGGTCCTACGAGCAGTACTTC.

V and J are TRBV5-1 and TRBJ2-2; D possibly uses TRBD1 or TRBD2 (5 bases each). Trimming took 4 bases from V and 2 from J, leaving 9 bases between them. The V gene's germline CDR1 is SGHRS and CDR2 YFSETQ. There are 14 residues in the CDR3. CDR3 loop: CASSGTRNTGELFF. The CDR3 DNA sequence: TGCGCCAGCAGCGGGACCAGAAACACCGGGGAGCTGTTTTTT.

The chain is built from TRBV6-2 or TRBV6-3 and TRBJ2-7; TRBD1 might be the D (5 bases). Germline CDR1 reads MNHEY; CDR2 reads SVGEGT. V dropped 2 bases and J dropped 2 bases, with 16 bases sitting between them. The CDR3 has 16 residues. The CDR3 region has the DNA TGTGCCAGCAGTTACCAGGGCATAGGCTGGGCCTACGAGCAGTACTTC. Protein sequence: CASSYQGIGWAYEQYF.

Ten or more counts support this clonotype. The V and J genes are TRBV6-5 and TRBJ2-2; TRBD1 agrees at 10 bases. This CDR3 comprises 15 residues. Germline trimming cut 4 bases from V and 4 bases from J; bases unmatched to any gene: 3. Per germline, CDR1 MNHEY and CDR2 SVGAGI. CDR3 protein: CASSSGTGVTGELFF. CDR3 nucleotides: TGTGCCAGCAGTTCCGGGACAGGGGTCACCGGGGAGCTGTTTTTT.

This clonotype was observed a handful of times. V usage is TRBV7-8 and J usage is TRBJ2-7; D gene ambiguous. The CDR3 is 14 amino acids. CDR1 and CDR2 from the germline V gene are SGHVS and FQNEAQ. With 5 bases removed from V and 0 bases from J, the gap between germline ends came to 11 bases. The CDR3 region is CASSDTGSSYEQYF. As DNA, the CDR3 is TGTGCCAGCAGCGATACCGGTTCCTCCTACGAGCAGTACTTC. The full variable domain, rest sourced from reference TRBV7-8 and TRBJ2-7, is GAGVSQSPRYKVAKRGQDVALRCDPISGHVSLFWYQQALGQGPEFLTYFQNEAQLDKSGLPSDRFFAERPEGSVSTLKIQRTQQEDSAVYLCASSDTGSSYEQYFGPGTRLTVT.

This sequence joins TRBV7-9 and TRBJ2-7, with D tentatively TRBD1 (5 bases). The V and J ends lost 4 bases and 3 bases respectively, with 16 bases between them. Germline-derived CDR1 and CDR2 are SEHNR and FQNEAQ (reference sequence). The CDR3 covers 15 residues. The CDR3 sequence is CASSSEMDTYYEQYF. The DNA of the CDR3 is TGTGCCAGCAGCTCGGAAATGGACACCTACTACGAGCAGTACTTC.

This clonotype was counted ten times or more. The genes are TRBV7-8 and TRBJ2-2; D might be TRBD2 (6 bases). The CDR3 covers 16 residues. CDR1 SGHVS and CDR2 FQNEAQ come from the germline V gene. Trimming cost V 5 bases and J 0 bases, with 13 bases left between them. The CDR3 spells CASSRKGLPNTGELFF. The CDR3 DNA sequence: TGTGCCAGCAGCCGAAAGGGACTCCCGAACACCGGGGAGCTGTTTTTT.

The CDR3 sequence is CASSSTLDRGPYEQYF. CDR3 in DNA: TGTGCCAGCAGCTCAACGCTAGACAGGGGTCCTTACGAGCAGTACTTC. The chain uses TRBV7-9 and TRBJ2-7, with 8 bases fitting TRBD1. V trimming: 4 bases; J trimming: 4 bases; junction bases outside the gene matches: 12. From germline, CDR1 is SEHNR and CDR2 FQNEAQ (reference sequence). CDR3 size: 16 residues.

This clonotype was detected a few times. The chain employs TRBV27 and TRBJ1-1; D may be TRBD1 (5 bases). This CDR3 comprises 14 residues. From germline, CDR1 is MNHEY and CDR2 SMNVEV (reference sequence). V shed 2 bases and J shed 0 bases, with 7 bases lying between them. This CDR3 is CASSLQGMNTEAFF. The CDR3 DNA reads TGTGCCAGCAGTTTACAGGGCATGAACACTGAAGCTTTCTTT.

The rearrangement uses TRBV28 and TRBJ1-4; D gene ambiguous. This CDR3 has 14 residues. Trimming stripped 3 bases from V and 8 bases from J, with 13 bases between. The germline V gene encodes CDR1 MDHEN and CDR2 SYDVKM. This chain's CDR3 is CASSLVRKEEKLFF. The DNA for the CDR3 is TGTGCCAGCAGTTTGGTCAGGAAGGAGGAAAAACTGTTTTTT.

This clonotype was seen a few times. The rearrangement uses TRBV29-1 and TRBJ1-5; perhaps TRBD1 as D (5 bases). Trimming pared 3 bases from V and 1 base from J, leaving 10 bases between. The CDR3 loop spans 14 amino acids. Per germline, CDR1 SQVTM and CDR2 ANQGSEA. CDR3 nucleotide sequence: TGCAGCGTTGATGGGGGAGGCAGCAATCAGCCCCAGCATTTT. Residues: CSVDGGGSNQPQHF.

This clonotype has more than one count but fewer than ten. This rearrangement joins TRBV13 to TRBJ2-4, with a weak D call TRBD1 (6 bases). The V gene's germline CDR1 is PRHDT and CDR2 FYEKMQ (reference sequence). With 0 bases removed from V and 0 bases from J, the gap between germline ends came to 6 bases. CDR3 length: 15 residues. As DNA, the CDR3 is TGTGCCAGCAGCTTAGGCAGGGGAGCCAAAAACATTCAGTACTTC. Translating gives CASSLGRGAKNIQYF.